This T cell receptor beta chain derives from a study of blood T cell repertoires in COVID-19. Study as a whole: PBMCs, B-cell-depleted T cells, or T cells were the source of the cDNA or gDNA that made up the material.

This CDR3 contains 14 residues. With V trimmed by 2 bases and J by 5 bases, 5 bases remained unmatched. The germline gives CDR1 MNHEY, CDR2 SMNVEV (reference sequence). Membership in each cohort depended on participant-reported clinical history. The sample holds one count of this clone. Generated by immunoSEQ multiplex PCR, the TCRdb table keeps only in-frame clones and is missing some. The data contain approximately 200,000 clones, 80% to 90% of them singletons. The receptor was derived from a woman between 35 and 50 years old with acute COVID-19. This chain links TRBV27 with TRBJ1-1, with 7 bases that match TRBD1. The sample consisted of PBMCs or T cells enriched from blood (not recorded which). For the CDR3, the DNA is TGTGCCAGCAGTTTACAGGGGGTAAAAACTGAAGCTTTCTTT. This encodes CASSLQGVKTEAFF.